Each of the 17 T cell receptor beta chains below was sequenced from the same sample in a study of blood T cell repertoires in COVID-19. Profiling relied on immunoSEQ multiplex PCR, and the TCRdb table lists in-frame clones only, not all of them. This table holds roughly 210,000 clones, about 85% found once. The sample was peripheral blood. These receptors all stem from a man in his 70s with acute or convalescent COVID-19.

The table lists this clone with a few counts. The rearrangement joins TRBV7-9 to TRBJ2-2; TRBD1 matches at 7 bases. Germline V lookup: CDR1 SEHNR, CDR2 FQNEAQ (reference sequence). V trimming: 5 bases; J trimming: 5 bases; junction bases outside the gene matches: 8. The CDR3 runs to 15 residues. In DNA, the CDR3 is TGTGCCAGCAGCCTGCATCGGACAGGAACCGGGGAGCTGTTTTTT. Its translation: CASSLHRTGTGELFF. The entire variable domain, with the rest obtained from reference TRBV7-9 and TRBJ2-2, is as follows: DTGVSQNPRHKITKRGQNVTFRCDPISEHNRLYWYRQTLGQGPEFLTYFQNEAQLEKSRLLSDRFSAERPKGSFSTLEIQRTEQGDSAMYLCASSLHRTGTGELFFGEGSRLTVL.

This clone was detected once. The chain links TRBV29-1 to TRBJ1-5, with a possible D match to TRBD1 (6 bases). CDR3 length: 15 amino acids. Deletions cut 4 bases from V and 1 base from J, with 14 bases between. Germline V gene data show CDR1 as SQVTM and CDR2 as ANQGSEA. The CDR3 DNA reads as TGCAGCGTTGTGGTTCTTGGACAGAGCAATCAGCCCCAGCATTTT. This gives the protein CSVVVLGQSNQPQHF. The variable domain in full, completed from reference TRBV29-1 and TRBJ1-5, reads SAVISQKPSRDICQRGTSLTIQCQVDSQVTMMFWYRQQPGQSLTLIATANQGSEATYESGFVIDKFPISRPNLTFSTLTVSNMSPEDSSIYLCSVVVLGQSNQPQHFGDGTRLSIL.

The CDR3 bases are TGCGCCAGCAGCTTGGGGCCAGTTCAAGAGACCCAGTACTTC. Its translation is CASSLGPVQETQYF. The chain couples TRBV5-1 to TRBJ2-5; D uncertain. The CDR3 consists of 14 residues. The ends were cut back, 0 bases at V and 2 bases at J, with 8 bases in the middle. Germline V gene lookup returns CDR1 SGHRS and CDR2 YFSETQ.

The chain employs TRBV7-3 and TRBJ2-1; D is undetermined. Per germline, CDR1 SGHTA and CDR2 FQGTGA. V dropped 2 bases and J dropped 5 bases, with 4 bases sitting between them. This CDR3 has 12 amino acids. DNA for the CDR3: TGTGCCAGCAGCTTACGGGACAATGAGCAGTTCTTC. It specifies CASSLRDNEQFF.

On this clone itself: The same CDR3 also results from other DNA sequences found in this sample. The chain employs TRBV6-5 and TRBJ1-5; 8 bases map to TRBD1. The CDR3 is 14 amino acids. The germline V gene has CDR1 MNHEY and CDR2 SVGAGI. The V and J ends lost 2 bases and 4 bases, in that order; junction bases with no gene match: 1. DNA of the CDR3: TGTGCCAGCAGTTACGGACAGGGAAATCAGCCCCAGCATTTT. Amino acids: CASSYGQGNQPQHF.

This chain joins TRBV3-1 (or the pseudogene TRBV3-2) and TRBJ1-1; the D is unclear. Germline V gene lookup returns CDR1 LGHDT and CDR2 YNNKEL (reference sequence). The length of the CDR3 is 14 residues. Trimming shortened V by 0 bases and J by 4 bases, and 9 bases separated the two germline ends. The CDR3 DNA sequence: TGTGCCAGCAGCCAAGATATGCTAGTCACTGAAGCTTTCTTT. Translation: CASSQDMLVTEAFF.

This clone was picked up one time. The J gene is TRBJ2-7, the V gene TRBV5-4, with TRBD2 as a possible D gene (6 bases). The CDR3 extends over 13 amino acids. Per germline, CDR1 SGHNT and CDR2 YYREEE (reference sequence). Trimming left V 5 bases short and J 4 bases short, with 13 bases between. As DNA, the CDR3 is TGTGCCAGCAGAATGGAGGGCACGTACGAGCAGTACTTC. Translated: CASRMEGTYEQYF.

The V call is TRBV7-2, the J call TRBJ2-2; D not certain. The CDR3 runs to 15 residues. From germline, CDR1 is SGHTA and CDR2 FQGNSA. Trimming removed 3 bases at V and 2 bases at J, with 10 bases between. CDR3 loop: CASSFTATNTGELFF. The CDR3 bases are TGTGCCAGCAGCTTTACAGCCACAAACACCGGGGAGCTGTTTTTT.

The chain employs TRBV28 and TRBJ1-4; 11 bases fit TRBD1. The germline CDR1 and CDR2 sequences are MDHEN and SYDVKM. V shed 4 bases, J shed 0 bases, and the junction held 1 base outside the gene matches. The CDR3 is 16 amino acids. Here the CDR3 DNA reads TGTGCCAGCAGTTGGACAGGGGGCCCAACTAATGAAAAACTGTTTTTT. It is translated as CASSWTGGPTNEKLFF. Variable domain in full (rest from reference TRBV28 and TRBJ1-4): DVKVTQSSRYLVKRTGEKVFLECVQDMDHENMFWYRQDPGLGLRLIYFSYDVKMKEKGDIPEGYSVSREKKERFSLILESASTNQTSMYLCASSWTGGPTNEKLFFGSGTQLSVL.

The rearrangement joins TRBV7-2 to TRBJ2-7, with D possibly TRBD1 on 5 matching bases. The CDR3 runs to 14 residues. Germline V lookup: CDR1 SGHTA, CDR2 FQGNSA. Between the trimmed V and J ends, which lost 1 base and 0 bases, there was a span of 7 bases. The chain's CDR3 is CASSLVTGSYEQYF. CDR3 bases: TGTGCCAGCAGCTTAGTAACAGGCTCCTACGAGCAGTACTTC.

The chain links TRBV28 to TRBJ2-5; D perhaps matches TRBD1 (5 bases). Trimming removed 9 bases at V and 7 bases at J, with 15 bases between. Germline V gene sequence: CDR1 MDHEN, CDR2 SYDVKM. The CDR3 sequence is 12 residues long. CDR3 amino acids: CASNQGYGTQYF. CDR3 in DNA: TGTGCCAGTAATCAGGGATATGGGACCCAGTACTTC.

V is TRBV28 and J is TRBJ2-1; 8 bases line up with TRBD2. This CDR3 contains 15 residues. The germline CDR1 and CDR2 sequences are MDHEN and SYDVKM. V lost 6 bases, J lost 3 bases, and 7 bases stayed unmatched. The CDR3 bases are TGTGCCAGCAGGCAAACCGGGACTAGCTACAATGAGCAGTTCTTC. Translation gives CASRQTGTSYNEQFF.

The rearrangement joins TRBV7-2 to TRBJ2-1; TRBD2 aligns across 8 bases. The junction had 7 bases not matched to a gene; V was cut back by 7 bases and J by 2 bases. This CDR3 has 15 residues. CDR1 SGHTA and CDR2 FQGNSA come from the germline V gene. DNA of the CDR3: TGTGCCAGCACCTCCACCGGGGGGGCCTACAATGAGCAGTTCTTC. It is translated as CASTSTGGAYNEQFF.

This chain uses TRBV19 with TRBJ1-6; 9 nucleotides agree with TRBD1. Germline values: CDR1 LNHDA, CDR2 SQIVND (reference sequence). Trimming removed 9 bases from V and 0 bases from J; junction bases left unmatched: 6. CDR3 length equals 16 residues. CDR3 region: CASSQGANSYNSPLHF. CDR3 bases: TGTGCCAGCTCACAGGGGGCGAACTCCTATAATTCACCCCTCCACTTT.

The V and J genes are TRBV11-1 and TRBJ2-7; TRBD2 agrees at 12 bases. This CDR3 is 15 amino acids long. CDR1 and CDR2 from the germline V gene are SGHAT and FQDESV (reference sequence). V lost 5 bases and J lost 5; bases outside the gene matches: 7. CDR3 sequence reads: CASSLGLAGRDEQYF. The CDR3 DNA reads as TGTGCCAGCAGCCTCGGACTAGCGGGACGGGACGAGCAGTACTTC.

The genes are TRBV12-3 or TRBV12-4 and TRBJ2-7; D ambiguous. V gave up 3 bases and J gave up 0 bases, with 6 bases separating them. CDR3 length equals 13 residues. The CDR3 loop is CASSLADSYEQYF. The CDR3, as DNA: TGTGCCAGCAGTTTGGCGGACTCCTACGAGCAGTACTTC.

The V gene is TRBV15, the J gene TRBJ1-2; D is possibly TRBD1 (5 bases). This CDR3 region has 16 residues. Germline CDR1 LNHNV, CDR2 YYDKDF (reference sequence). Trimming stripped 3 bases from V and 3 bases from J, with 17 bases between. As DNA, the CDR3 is TGTGCCACCAGCAGGGGCGATCTGACAGAGGACTATGGCTACACCTTC. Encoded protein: CATSRGDLTEDYGYTF.